The rows below give T cell receptor beta chains drawn from one sample of a study of blood T cell repertoires in COVID-19. Libraries were prepared by immunoSEQ multiplex PCR; TCRdb keeps only in-frame clonotypes and omits some of them. Here the sample spans a few hundred thousand clones, roughly 89% being singletons. Material: peripheral blood. These receptors originate from a woman aged 40 to 49 who had recovered from COVID-19. Each CDR3 is given with its conserved first and last residue. Fields, in order: J gene, clone size, D gene, V gene, CDR3 DNA, CDR3 protein. D genes are given only for firm matches. Size is omitted from some rows. Given values are once, few, many or a class for expanded clones.

j_gene: TRBJ2-7
abundance: once
d_gene: -
v_gene: TRBV25-1
CDR3nt: TGTGCCAGCAGGACAGACTACGAGCAGTACTTC
CDR3aa: CASRTDYEQYF

j_gene: TRBJ2-1
abundance: few
d_gene: -
v_gene: TRBV27
CDR3nt: TGTGCCAGCAGTCGGGGAAATGAGCAGTTCTTC
CDR3aa: CASSRGNEQFF

j_gene: TRBJ1-1
abundance: -
d_gene: -
v_gene: TRBV27
CDR3nt: TGTGCCAGCAGTTTTAGTTGGACAGTTTGGAAGAACACTGAAGCTTTCTTT
CDR3aa: CASSFSWTVWKNTEAFF

j_gene: TRBJ1-1
abundance: -
d_gene: -
v_gene: TRBV7-2
CDR3nt: TGTGCCAGCAGCTTAGACCCGGTCATGAACACTGAAGCTTTCTTT
CDR3aa: CASSLDPVMNTEAFF

j_gene: TRBJ2-3
abundance: -
d_gene: -
v_gene: TRBV9
CDR3nt: TGTGCCAGCAGCCCCGGGTATGGCCCAGATACGCAGTATTTT
CDR3aa: CASSPGYGPDTQYF

j_gene: TRBJ1-6
abundance: -
d_gene: TRBD1
v_gene: TRBV5-5
CDR3nt: TGTGCCAGCAGACGCACGGGACAGTCTAATTCACCCCTCCACTTT
CDR3aa: CASRRTGQSNSPLHF

j_gene: TRBJ2-5
abundance: once
d_gene: -
v_gene: TRBV14
CDR3nt: TGTGCCAGCAGCCCCAGACAGAAAGAGACCCAGTACTTC
CDR3aa: CASSPRQKETQYF

j_gene: TRBJ2-3
abundance: -
d_gene: -
v_gene: TRBV7-9
CDR3nt: TGTGCCAGCAGCCAGGATTCGAGCACAGATACGCAGTATTTT
CDR3aa: CASSQDSSTDTQYF

j_gene: TRBJ2-3
abundance: -
d_gene: TRBD1
v_gene: TRBV27
CDR3nt: TGTGCCAGCAGTCACGGACAGGTCACAGATACGCAGTATTTT
CDR3aa: CASSHGQVTDTQYF

j_gene: TRBJ2-2
abundance: -
d_gene: TRBD2
v_gene: TRBV19
CDR3nt: TGTGCCAGTAGTATAGTGGGAACTTGGGCGGGAGCGAACACCGGGGAGCTGTTTTTT
CDR3aa: CASSIVGTWAGANTGELFF

j_gene: TRBJ2-1
abundance: -
d_gene: TRBD2
v_gene: TRBV7-9
CDR3nt: TGTGCCAGCAGCGCTAGCGGGTTCTCCTACAATGAGCAGTTCTTC
CDR3aa: CASSASGFSYNEQFF

j_gene: TRBJ2-1
abundance: -
d_gene: -
v_gene: TRBV19
CDR3nt: TGTGCCAGTAGTATGGGCGGGAACAATGAGCAGTTCTTC
CDR3aa: CASSMGGNNEQFF

j_gene: TRBJ2-5
abundance: -
d_gene: -
v_gene: TRBV27
CDR3nt: TGTGCCAGCAGTCCAACGAACAGCTTCTTCCAAGAGACCCAGTACTTC
CDR3aa: CASSPTNSFFQETQYF

j_gene: TRBJ2-1
abundance: -
d_gene: -
v_gene: TRBV9
CDR3nt: TGTGCCAGCAGCGTAGCTAGGTACAATGAGCAGTTCTTC
CDR3aa: CASSVARYNEQFF

j_gene: TRBJ1-1
abundance: -
d_gene: -
v_gene: TRBV10-3
CDR3nt: TGTGCCGGTTCGGAAAGAGGGGGAGACACTGAAGCTTTCTTT
CDR3aa: CAGSERGGDTEAFF

j_gene: TRBJ1-3
abundance: -
d_gene: -
v_gene: TRBV6-6
CDR3nt: TGTGCCAGCAGTTACGAGAGAGGGGGACCCACCATATATTTT
CDR3aa: CASSYERGGPTIYF

j_gene: TRBJ2-5
abundance: -
d_gene: TRBD1
v_gene: TRBV5-4
CDR3nt: TGTGCCAGCAGCTTGGCCTTAGGACAGGGGGCCGGTGAGACCCAGTACTTC
CDR3aa: CASSLALGQGAGETQYF

j_gene: TRBJ2-3
abundance: -
d_gene: -
v_gene: TRBV18
CDR3nt: TGTGCCAGCTCACCATCGGATACGCAGTATTTT
CDR3aa: CASSPSDTQYF

j_gene: TRBJ1-4
abundance: -
d_gene: TRBD1
v_gene: TRBV5-1
CDR3nt: TGCGCCAGCAGCCATGGACAGGGGGCCCATGAAAAACTGTTTTTT
CDR3aa: CASSHGQGAHEKLFF

j_gene: TRBJ2-5
abundance: once
d_gene: TRBD1
v_gene: TRBV2
CDR3nt: TGTGCCAGCAGCTCAAAGATCAGGGGGCGCGGGGAGACCCAGTACTTC
CDR3aa: CASSSKIRGRGETQYF

j_gene: TRBJ2-7
abundance: -
d_gene: -
v_gene: TRBV19
CDR3nt: TGTGCCAGTAATGTCGGTGGGCAGGACTACGAGCAGTACTTC
CDR3aa: CASNVGGQDYEQYF

j_gene: TRBJ2-1
abundance: -
d_gene: -
v_gene: TRBV6-5
CDR3nt: TGTGCCAGCGCTCTAAATGAGCAGTTCTTC
CDR3aa: CASALNEQFF

j_gene: TRBJ2-1
abundance: -
d_gene: TRBD2
v_gene: TRBV5-6
CDR3nt: TGTGCCAGCAGCTTGGTCGAACTAGCGGGAGCTGATGAGCAGTTCTTC
CDR3aa: CASSLVELAGADEQFF

j_gene: TRBJ1-1
abundance: -
d_gene: TRBD1
v_gene: TRBV2
CDR3nt: TGTGCCAGCAGGGACAGGGGTAACACTGAAGCTTTCTTT
CDR3aa: CASRDRGNTEAFF

j_gene: TRBJ1-1
abundance: -
d_gene: -
v_gene: TRBV7-9
CDR3nt: TGTGCCAGCAGCTTAGGACAGTCGAACACTGAAGCTTTCTTT
CDR3aa: CASSLGQSNTEAFF

j_gene: TRBJ1-1
abundance: -
d_gene: -
v_gene: TRBV18
CDR3nt: TGTGCCAGCTCACCGGAGCTAAACAGGTTAGGGAACACTGAAGCTTTCTTT
CDR3aa: CASSPELNRLGNTEAFF

j_gene: TRBJ2-1
abundance: -
d_gene: TRBD1
v_gene: TRBV5-1
CDR3nt: TGCGCCAGCGAACGAGGACGGGACAGGGAGGGTTTTAAACAGTTCTTC
CDR3aa: CASERGRDREGFKQFF

j_gene: TRBJ1-6
abundance: once
d_gene: -
v_gene: TRBV21-1
CDR3nt: TGTGCCAGCAGCAAAAGAGGGCCCTATAATTCACCCCTCCACTTT
CDR3aa: CASSKRGPYNSPLHF

j_gene: TRBJ2-1
abundance: -
d_gene: -
v_gene: TRBV4-3
CDR3nt: TGCGCCAGCAGCCAAGTTCAGCCTAGGTACAATGAGCAGTTCTTC
CDR3aa: CASSQVQPRYNEQFF

j_gene: TRBJ2-1
abundance: -
d_gene: -
v_gene: TRBV11-3
CDR3nt: TGTGCCAGCAGCCCCGGTAGCTCCTACAATGAGCAGTTCTTC
CDR3aa: CASSPGSSYNEQFF

j_gene: TRBJ2-1
abundance: once
d_gene: -
v_gene: TRBV21-1
CDR3nt: TGTGCCAGCAGCAAAGGGGCATCACCATCCAATGAGCAGTTCTTC
CDR3aa: CASSKGASPSNEQFF

j_gene: TRBJ1-2
abundance: few
d_gene: -
v_gene: TRBV9
CDR3nt: TGTGCCAGCAGCCGGGCTAACTATGGCTACACCTTC
CDR3aa: CASSRANYGYTF

j_gene: TRBJ1-2
abundance: -
d_gene: -
v_gene: TRBV12-3/TRBV12-4
CDR3nt: TGTGCCAGCAGTTTGATAATCGAGAAAGGCTACACCTTC
CDR3aa: CASSLIIEKGYTF

j_gene: TRBJ2-1
abundance: once
d_gene: TRBD2
v_gene: TRBV7-9
CDR3nt: TGTGCCAGCAGCTTTCCACTAGCGGGAGGGAACAATGAGCAGTTCTTC
CDR3aa: CASSFPLAGGNNEQFF

j_gene: TRBJ1-4
abundance: -
d_gene: -
v_gene: TRBV18
CDR3nt: TGTGCCAGCTCACCCCGACAGAGTGCAACTAATGAAAAACTGTTTTTT
CDR3aa: CASSPRQSATNEKLFF

j_gene: TRBJ1-6
abundance: -
d_gene: -
v_gene: TRBV19
CDR3nt: TGTGCCAGTAGTATCTTACAGGCGACTTCTAATTCACCCCTCCACTTT
CDR3aa: CASSILQATSNSPLHF

j_gene: TRBJ2-1
abundance: few
d_gene: TRBD2
v_gene: TRBV10-1
CDR3nt: TGCGCCAGCAGTGGACAAGCGGGGGGCCCCGGGTCGGCGCAGTTCTTC
CDR3aa: CASSGQAGGPGSAQFF

j_gene: TRBJ2-3
abundance: -
d_gene: TRBD2
v_gene: TRBV7-8
CDR3nt: TGTGCCAGCAGCACAACTAGCGGGAGGAAAACAGATACGCAGTATTTT
CDR3aa: CASSTTSGRKTDTQYF

j_gene: TRBJ2-2
abundance: -
d_gene: -
v_gene: TRBV28
CDR3nt: TGTGCCAGCAGTTTAGGCGGTTTGAACACCGGGGAGCTGTTTTTT
CDR3aa: CASSLGGLNTGELFF

j_gene: TRBJ2-7
abundance: -
d_gene: TRBD2
v_gene: TRBV5-1
CDR3nt: TGCGCCAGCAGCTCCGGACTAGCGGGGACCTACGAGCAGTACTTC
CDR3aa: CASSSGLAGTYEQYF

j_gene: TRBJ2-3
abundance: -
d_gene: -
v_gene: TRBV29-1
CDR3nt: TGCAGCGTTGAACCCAGTAGCGGCACAGATACGCAGTATTTT
CDR3aa: CSVEPSSGTDTQYF

j_gene: TRBJ1-2
abundance: -
d_gene: TRBD1
v_gene: TRBV28
CDR3nt: TGTGCCCGGCGGACAGGGCCAAGGGACTATGGCTACACCTTC
CDR3aa: CARRTGPRDYGYTF

j_gene: TRBJ1-2
abundance: -
d_gene: TRBD1
v_gene: TRBV30
CDR3nt: TGTGCCTGGAGTGGTGGACAGGGGGCTTTTTGGCGGTACACCTTC
CDR3aa: CAWSGGQGAFWRYTF

j_gene: TRBJ2-3
abundance: -
d_gene: TRBD2
v_gene: TRBV5-4
CDR3nt: TGTGCCAGCAGCTTACGGACTAGCGGGGCAGATACGCAGTATTTT
CDR3aa: CASSLRTSGADTQYF

j_gene: TRBJ1-1
abundance: -
d_gene: -
v_gene: TRBV5-1
CDR3nt: TGCGCCAGCAGTTATAATTCAGGGGTGGGTGAAGCTTTCTTT
CDR3aa: CASSYNSGVGEAFF

j_gene: TRBJ2-2
abundance: -
d_gene: TRBD2
v_gene: TRBV5-1
CDR3nt: TGCGCCAGCAGCTTGCGTAGCGGAGGGAGGGTCGGGGAGCTGTTTTTT
CDR3aa: CASSLRSGGRVGELFF

j_gene: TRBJ2-5
abundance: -
d_gene: -
v_gene: TRBV13
CDR3nt: TGTGCCAGCAGCCCCCCCCGAGGTGGCCAAGAGACCCAGTACTTC
CDR3aa: CASSPPRGGQETQYF

j_gene: TRBJ2-1
abundance: few
d_gene: TRBD2
v_gene: TRBV7-9
CDR3nt: TGTGCCAGCAGCTTACTGCTAGCGGTCGGGAATGAGCAGTTCTTC
CDR3aa: CASSLLLAVGNEQFF

j_gene: TRBJ2-3
abundance: -
d_gene: TRBD2
v_gene: TRBV9
CDR3nt: TGTGCCAGCAGCCTACGGGGGCTAGCGGGGGGGCAAGATACGCAGTATTTT
CDR3aa: CASSLRGLAGGQDTQYF

j_gene: TRBJ2-5
abundance: -
d_gene: -
v_gene: TRBV20-1
CDR3nt: TGCAGTGCTCGGGAGATAGAGACCCAGTACTTC
CDR3aa: CSAREIETQYF

j_gene: TRBJ2-1
abundance: -
d_gene: -
v_gene: TRBV2
CDR3nt: TGTGCCAGCGCTCGACTTGGGGCGACCTCGGATGAGCAGTTCTTC
CDR3aa: CASARLGATSDEQFF

j_gene: TRBJ2-5
abundance: -
d_gene: TRBD1
v_gene: TRBV14
CDR3nt: TGTGCCAGCAGCCCCTTCAGGGGGCTTGAGACCCAGTACTTC
CDR3aa: CASSPFRGLETQYF

j_gene: TRBJ1-3
abundance: -
d_gene: TRBD1
v_gene: TRBV5-1
CDR3nt: TGCGCCAGCAGCTTTGGACAGGGGGAGTTCGGAAACACCATATATTTT
CDR3aa: CASSFGQGEFGNTIYF

j_gene: TRBJ2-2
abundance: once
d_gene: -
v_gene: TRBV7-9
CDR3nt: TGTGCCAGCAGCTTAGTAGCTGGGTTTGGCGGGGAGCTGTTTTTT
CDR3aa: CASSLVAGFGGELFF

j_gene: TRBJ2-1
abundance: -
d_gene: TRBD2
v_gene: TRBV3-1/TRBV3-2
CDR3nt: TGTGCCAGCAGCCAAGGAACTAGCGGGAGCTACAATGAGCAGTTCTTC
CDR3aa: CASSQGTSGSYNEQFF

j_gene: TRBJ2-1
abundance: -
d_gene: -
v_gene: TRBV9
CDR3nt: TGTGCCAGCACCAGGACTGGGAGCTCCTACAATGAGCAGTTCTTC
CDR3aa: CASTRTGSSYNEQFF

j_gene: TRBJ1-1
abundance: -
d_gene: -
v_gene: TRBV5-1
CDR3nt: TGCGCCAGCAGTTTACCCGGGGGGGTGAACACTGAAGCTTTCTTT
CDR3aa: CASSLPGGVNTEAFF

j_gene: TRBJ1-4
abundance: -
d_gene: -
v_gene: TRBV6-5
CDR3nt: TGTGCCAGCAGTTATGGGTGGGGAGGTCCTGATGAAAAACTGTTTTTT
CDR3aa: CASSYGWGGPDEKLFF

j_gene: TRBJ2-1
abundance: -
d_gene: TRBD1
v_gene: TRBV19
CDR3nt: TGTGCCAGTAGTGTACAGGGGAAGAACAATGAGCAGTTCTTC
CDR3aa: CASSVQGKNNEQFF